The 14 T cell receptor beta chains below all came from one sample that was sequenced in a study of T cells after yellow fever vaccination. TCRdb processed the 5' RACE reads anew with MiXCR; each CDR3 protein has one entry. The table shows 620,000 or so distinct CDR3 sequences, with roughly an eighth occurring only once. Sample: PBMCs, taken on the day of the yellow fever booster vaccination. The receptor set was obtained from a man under 40 who received the YFV17D yellow fever vaccine.

This chain connects TRBV24-1 to TRBJ1-2, with D unclear. The ends were cut back, 5 bases at V and 2 bases at J, with 8 bases in the middle. Germline V CDR1 and CDR2: KGHDR, SFDVKD. There are 13 residues in the CDR3. The CDR3 loop reads CATSVDGNYGYTF. Here the CDR3 DNA reads TGTGCCACCAGTGTTGACGGGAACTATGGCTACACCTTC.

This clonotype appeared many times. V gene TRBV7-2 combines with J gene TRBJ2-3; D gene uncertain. Germline CDR1 is SGHTA and CDR2 is FQGNSA. This CDR3 comprises 13 residues. Trimming cost V 3 bases and J 0 bases, with 4 bases left between them. The CDR3 here is CASSFPSTDTQYF. The CDR3 DNA reads TGTGCCAGCAGCTTTCCTAGCACAGATACGCAGTATTTT.

This clonotype was counted between two and nine times. The V gene is TRBV12-3 or TRBV12-4, the J gene TRBJ1-2, with 7 bases that match TRBD1. CDR3 size: 14 residues. Germline trimming cut 4 bases from V and 2 bases from J; bases unmatched to any gene: 4. CDR3: CASSSETGNYGYTF. The CDR3 nucleotides are TGTGCCAGCAGTTCCGAGACAGGGAACTATGGCTACACCTTC.

The J gene is TRBJ2-1, the V gene TRBV20-1; perhaps TRBD2 as D (6 bases). The CDR3 is 14 amino acids. Germline V gives CDR1 DFQATT, CDR2 SNEGSKA (reference sequence). With 1 base removed from V and 0 bases from J, the gap between germline ends came to 7 bases. In nucleotides, the CDR3 is TGCAGTGCTAGAGTCGGGGGCTCCTACAATGAGCAGTTCTTC. It encodes CSARVGGSYNEQFF.

This clonotype was detected a few times. This chain connects TRBV7-9 to TRBJ2-7; TRBD2 aligns across 12 bases. V gave up 2 bases and J gave up 4 bases; unmatched junction bases: 3. CDR1 is SEHNR and CDR2 is FQNEAQ in the germline V gene (reference sequence). The CDR3 has 15 residues. The CDR3: CASSLWTSGTYEQYF. In DNA form, the CDR3 reads TGTGCCAGCAGCTTATGGACTAGCGGGACGTACGAGCAGTACTTC.

The rearrangement uses TRBV5-1 and TRBJ2-3; D is unresolved. V gave up 4 bases and J gave up 0 bases, with 6 bases separating them. The CDR3 contains 13 residues. CDR1 and CDR2 from the germline V gene are SGHRS and YFSETQ. CDR3 nucleotides: TGCGCCAGCAGCGATACTAGCACAGATACGCAGTATTTT. Translating it yields CASSDTSTDTQYF.

This clonotype was picked up a small number of times. This rearrangement joins TRBV6-6 to TRBJ2-1; D perhaps matches TRBD2 (7 bases). The CDR3 sequence is 13 residues long. Germline CDR1 MNHNY, CDR2 SVGAGI (reference sequence). V was trimmed by 8 bases and J by 9 bases, leaving 17 bases between them. This CDR3 is CASGGGANSEQFF. In DNA form, the CDR3 reads TGTGCCAGCGGGGGGGGGGCTAATAGTGAGCAGTTCTTC.

This clonotype was counted only a few times. The J gene is TRBJ2-7, the V gene TRBV4-2, with D tentatively TRBD2 (5 bases). CDR1 is LGHNA, CDR2 YNFKEQ, per germline. The CDR3 extends over 13 amino acids. V gave up 4 bases and J gave up 4 bases, with 11 bases separating them. CDR3 in DNA: TGTGCCAGCAGCCCGACTACAGAATACGAGCAGTACTTC. Amino acid sequence: CASSPTTEYEQYF.

The rearrangement joins TRBV2 to TRBJ2-5; 12 bases match TRBD2. Germline assignment: CDR1 SNHLY and CDR2 FYNNEI. J was trimmed by 5 bases and V by 7 bases; bases with no gene match: 5. This CDR3 has 14 amino acids. For the CDR3, the DNA is TGTGCCAGCAAAAGACTAGCGGGAGATGAGACCCAGTACTTC. It specifies CASKRLAGDETQYF.

The chain couples TRBV20-1 to TRBJ2-7; 7 bases match TRBD2. CDR1 DFQATT and CDR2 SNEGSKA come from the germline V gene (reference sequence). The V gene end was trimmed by 4 bases and the J gene end by 5 bases; junction bases not matched to a gene: 5. This CDR3 is 12 amino acids long. The CDR3, as DNA: TGCAGTGCTACCGGGACTACAGACGAGCAGTACTTC. This translates into CSATGTTDEQYF.

This CDR3 reads CASGRQGFSDTQYF. CDR3 DNA: TGTGCCAGCGGTAGACAGGGTTTTTCAGATACGCAGTATTTT. The rearrangement joins TRBV2 to TRBJ2-3, with 7 bases aligning to TRBD1. The CDR3 extends over 14 amino acids. V lost 8 bases and J lost 4; bases outside the gene matches: 9. CDR1 is SNHLY and CDR2 is FYNNEI in the germline V gene.

V is TRBV7-8 and J is TRBJ2-1; 9 bases agree with TRBD2. V was clipped by 4 bases and J by 10 bases; unmatched bases: 23. Germline V gene sequence: CDR1 SGHVS, CDR2 FQNEAQ. The CDR3 covers 19 residues. The CDR3 is CASSSRSPLRGGRVGEQFF. CDR3 sequence (DNA): TGTGCCAGCAGCTCCCGGAGTCCTCTACGCGGCGGGAGGGTTGGGGAGCAGTTCTTC. The variable domain in full, completed from reference TRBV7-8 and TRBJ2-1, reads GAGVSQSPRYKVAKRGQDVALRCDPISGHVSLFWYQQALGQGPEFLTYFQNEAQLDKSGLPSDRFFAERPEGSVSTLKIQRTQQEDSAVYLCASSSRSPLRGGRVGEQFFGPGTRLTVL.

V and J are TRBV11-1 and TRBJ1-5; D is possibly TRBD1 (6 bases). Trimming cost V 4 bases and J 2 bases, with 24 bases left between them. This CDR3 is built from 19 residues. CDR1 SGHAT and CDR2 FQDESV come from the germline V gene (reference sequence). The CDR3, as DNA: TGTGCCAGCAGCTCCGTGGACTCTCCAGGGGTAATTGGCAATCAGCCCCAGCATTTT. This translates into CASSSVDSPGVIGNQPQHF.

This clonotype was seen more than once but under ten times. The CDR3 DNA reads TGTGCCAGCAGCCCTGACGCTATAGGGCCCGGGGATACGCAGTATTTT. Its translation is CASSPDAIGPGDTQYF. The chain employs TRBV7-2 and TRBJ2-3, with no clear D. Germline V lookup: CDR1 SGHTA, CDR2 FQGNSA. V was shortened by 5 bases and J by 6 bases, with 21 bases between the two germline ends. The length of the CDR3 is 16 residues.